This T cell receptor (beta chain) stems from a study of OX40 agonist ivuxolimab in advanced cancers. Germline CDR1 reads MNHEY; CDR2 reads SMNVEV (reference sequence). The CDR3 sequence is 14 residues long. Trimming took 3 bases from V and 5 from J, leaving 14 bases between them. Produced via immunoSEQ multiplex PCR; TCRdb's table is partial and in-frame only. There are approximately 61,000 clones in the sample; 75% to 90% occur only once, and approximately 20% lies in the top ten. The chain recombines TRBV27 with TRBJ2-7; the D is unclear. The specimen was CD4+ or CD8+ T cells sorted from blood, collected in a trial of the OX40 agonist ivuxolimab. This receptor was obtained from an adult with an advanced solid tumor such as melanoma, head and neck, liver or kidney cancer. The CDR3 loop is CASSFNGPRHEQYF. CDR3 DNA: TGTGCCAGCAGTTTCAACGGACCCAGGCACGAGCAGTACTTC.